A single sample gave rise to the 25 T cell receptor beta chains below, sequenced in a study of regulatory T cells in long-lasting Graves disease. The time point denotes: persistent/refractory GD, antithyroid drugs over 5 years with positive TRAb. The TCR library was prepared using RNA isolated from PBMCs. Arm-PCR of CDR3 regions with iRepertoire HTBI primers generated TCR beta libraries. In TCRdb, the multiplex PCR reads were re-called with MiXCR into one record per CDR3 protein. The data show fewer than 400,000 distinct CDR3 sequences, with roughly 21% seen just once and around 30% held by the top ten. The sample was peripheral blood mononuclear cells (PBMCs), taken when the disease was refractory, from a patient treated with antithyroid drugs. Source of these receptors: a female donor with Graves disease.

This clonotype was found many times. An end of the junction differs from the germline gene, which may be a read error. The V gene is TRBV11-3, the J gene TRBJ2-7, with D perhaps assigned TRBD1 or TRBD2 (5 bases each). CDR1 is SGHNT, CDR2 YENEEA, per germline. This CDR3 contains 12 residues. The CDR3 protein is CASSTDRDPVRF. The CDR3 DNA reads TGTGCCAGCAGCACCGACCGGGACCCAGTACGCTTC.

This clonotype was recorded at least ten times. The chain employs TRBV2 and TRBJ1-5; the match to TRBD1 covers 10 bases. The CDR3 has 15 residues. J lost 4 bases, V lost 4 bases, and 4 bases had no gene match. Germline CDR1 reads SNHLY; CDR2 reads FYNNEI. Written as DNA, the CDR3 is TGTGCCAGCAGTGGGGACAGGGGAAATAATCAGCCCCAGCATTTT. This sequence encodes CASSGDRGNNQPQHF.

This clonotype was detected ten times or more. The CDR3 DNA reads as TGTGCCAGCAGCCAAGGGACGATTTATGGCTACACCTTC. Its protein product is CASSQGTIYGYTF. The chain carries TRBV3-1 and TRBJ1-2; D not certain. From germline, CDR1 is LGHDT and CDR2 YNNKEL (reference sequence). Between the trimmed V and J ends, which lost 1 base and 5 bases, there was a span of 8 bases. This CDR3 region has 13 residues.

This clonotype was detected only a few times. The J gene is TRBJ1-5, the V gene TRBV6-2 or TRBV6-3; no reliable D call. The CDR3 loop spans 12 amino acids. CDR1 MNHEY and CDR2 SVGEGT come from the germline V gene. V lost 5 bases and J 10 bases, leaving 12 bases between the germline ends. CDR3 amino acids: CASSPNPGPQHF. CDR3 sequence (DNA): TGTGCCAGCAGTCCCAACCCGGGACCCCAGCATTTT.

This chain connects TRBV20-1 to TRBJ1-5; 7 nucleotides align to TRBD1. This CDR3 has 15 amino acids. Germline values: CDR1 DFQATT, CDR2 SNEGSKA (reference sequence). V was clipped by 4 bases and J by 4 bases; unmatched bases: 10. The CDR3 nucleotides are TGCAGTGCTACCTTCAGGGGGGGAGGTAATCAGCCCCAGCATTTT. Translated: CSATFRGGGNQPQHF.

The rearrangement links TRBV20-1 to TRBJ2-3; TRBD2 might be the D (7 bases). The CDR3 extends over 14 amino acids. The germline CDR1 and CDR2 sequences are DFQATT and SNEGSKA (reference sequence). V was trimmed by 7 bases and J by 1 base, leaving 15 bases between them. The CDR3 DNA follows: TGCAGTGTCAGATTGGGGGGGCGCACAGATACGCAGTATTTT. It translates to CSVRLGGRTDTQYF.

This clonotype appeared many times. The rearrangement links TRBV12-3 or TRBV12-4 to TRBJ1-4, with D possibly being TRBD1 (5 bases). The V and J ends lost 4 bases and 9 bases respectively, with 21 bases between them. This CDR3 is built from 16 residues. The CDR3 DNA follows: TGTGCCAGCAGTTCCCTCCCCCGGGAGAGGGGTCAAAAACTGTTTTTT. Translation: CASSSLPRERGQKLFF.

This clonotype was observed many times. This sequence joins TRBV2 and TRBJ2-7; D remains unclear. CDR3 size: 13 residues. V was cut by 4 bases and J by 4 bases, with 11 bases left in between. CDR1 is SNHLY, CDR2 FYNNEI, per germline. This CDR3 is CASSGGGTYEQYF. CDR3 DNA sequence: TGTGCCAGCAGTGGCGGCGGAACATACGAGCAGTACTTC.

The chain has TRBV11-2 and TRBJ2-7, with 7 nucleotides matching TRBD1. The V gene end was trimmed by 5 bases and the J gene end by 6 bases; junction bases not matched to a gene: 10. Germline CDR1 SGHAT, CDR2 FQNNGV. There are 14 residues in the CDR3. The CDR3 region has the DNA TGTGCCAGCAGCGGAGCAGGGACAGCCCGCGAGCAGTACTTC. Translated: CASSGAGTAREQYF.

This clonotype was seen more than once but under ten times. A much larger clone lies a single base off, so this may be a read error. The chain couples TRBV2 to TRBJ2-2; TRBD2 might be the D (5 bases). Trimming removed 1 base from V and 7 bases from J, with 13 bases in between. CDR1 is SNHLY, CDR2 FYNNEI, per germline. This CDR3 is built from 15 residues. The CDR3 nucleotides are TGTGCCAGCAGTGAAGGGAGCAGCGGAATCGGGGAGCTGTTTTTT. Protein: CASSEGSSGIGELFF.

This clonotype has a handful of counts. The chain uses TRBV7-6 and TRBJ2-1, with D possibly matching TRBD1 (6 bases). CDR1 is SGHVS and CDR2 is FNYEAQ in the germline V gene. The CDR3 covers 14 residues. V lost 2 bases and J lost 10, with 15 bases in between. In DNA form, the CDR3 reads TGTGCCAGCAGCTTACAGGGGCCCGACAGGGAGCAGTTCTTC. This gives the protein CASSLQGPDREQFF.

This clonotype was recorded many times. The gene calls are TRBV12-3 or TRBV12-4 and TRBJ1-2; tentative D call: TRBD1 (5 bases). The CDR3 contains 12 residues. V gave up 5 bases and J gave up 6 bases, with 10 bases separating them. CDR3: CASSPGIHGYTF. The CDR3 DNA sequence: TGTGCCAGCAGTCCAGGGATTCATGGCTACACCTTC.

This clonotype appeared many times. The rearrangement links TRBV7-8 to TRBJ2-5; TRBD1 agrees at 9 bases. After removal of 7 bases from V and 4 bases from J, the junction contained 4 bases not matched to a gene. This CDR3 comprises 13 residues. In germline, CDR1 is SGHVS, CDR2 FQNEAQ. As DNA, the CDR3 is TGTGCCAGCAACAGGGGGCGCAGAGAGACCCAGTACTTC. Protein product: CASNRGRRETQYF.

This CDR3 reads CASDRGSSYNEQFF. In nucleotides, the CDR3 is TGTGCCAGCGACAGGGGGAGCTCCTACAATGAGCAGTTCTTC. The chain links TRBV6-1 to TRBJ2-1, with 9 bases lining up with TRBD1. The V and J ends lost 8 bases and 0 bases, in that order; junction bases with no gene match: 2. The CDR3 length is 14 residues. The V gene's germline CDR1 is MNHNS and CDR2 SASEGT.

In its sample, this clonotype was seen a few times. The J gene is TRBJ2-3, the V gene TRBV6-1; D is unresolved. Germline CDR1 is MNHNS and CDR2 is SASEGT. Trimming took 7 bases from V and 4 from J, leaving 9 bases between them. The CDR3 has 12 residues. The chain's CDR3 is CASTSLPDTQYF. CDR3 sequence (DNA): TGTGCCAGCACCTCCCTTCCAGATACGCAGTATTTT.

In its sample, this clonotype was seen a few times. This chain joins TRBV4-1 and TRBJ1-1; D is ambiguous. Deletions cut 4 bases from V and 1 base from J, with 10 bases between. Germline assignment: CDR1 MGHRA and CDR2 YSYEKL. CDR3 length equals 14 residues. DNA for the CDR3: TGCGCCAGCAGCCCTCAAGAACAGAACACTGAAGCTTTCTTT. As protein: CASSPQEQNTEAFF.

This clonotype was counted many times. CDR3 loop: CASSLDPGQQETQYF. DNA of the CDR3: TGTGCCAGCAGCTTAGATCCGGGACAGCAAGAGACCCAGTACTTC. V and J are TRBV7-8 and TRBJ2-5; 7 bases fit TRBD1. The V and J ends lost 1 base and 2 bases, in that order; junction bases with no gene match: 4. Germline V CDR1 and CDR2: SGHVS, FQNEAQ. The length of the CDR3 is 15 residues.

This clonotype came up many times. The rearrangement joins TRBV29-1 to TRBJ2-5; D gene unclear. Germline CDR1 and CDR2: SQVTM and ANQGSEA. The CDR3 loop spans 11 amino acids. V was shortened by 7 bases and J by 2 bases, with 8 bases between the two germline ends. DNA of the CDR3: TGCAGCGCCTACCTACAAGAGACCCAGTACTTC. Residues: CSAYLQETQYF. The full variable domain, in which reference TRBV29-1 and TRBJ2-5 provide the parts outside the CDR3, is SAVISQKPSRDICQRGTSLTIQCQVDSQVTMMFWYRQQPGQSLTLIATANQGSEATYESGFVIDKFPISRPNLTFSTLTVSNMSPEDSSIYLCSAYLQETQYFGPGTRLLVL.

This sequence joins TRBV5-1 and TRBJ2-7; D unclear. V gave up 4 bases and J gave up 2 bases, with 22 bases separating them. Germline V lookup: CDR1 SGHRS, CDR2 YFSETQ. The CDR3 runs to 17 residues. Here the CDR3 DNA reads TGCGCCAGCAGCCTCGGCCCATCACCAGTCCTTACCTACGAGCAGTACTTC. Translation gives CASSLGPSPVLTYEQYF.

This clonotype was observed many times. The rearrangement uses TRBV7-2 and TRBJ2-7; TRBD2 is a possible D gene (5 bases). The CDR3 loop spans 14 amino acids. Germline assignment: CDR1 SGHTA and CDR2 FQGNSA. V was cut by 6 bases and J by 0 bases, with 12 bases left in between. CDR3 DNA sequence: TGTGCCAGCAGTTTAAGTGGGAGCTCCTACGAGCAGTACTTC. Translating gives CASSLSGSSYEQYF.

In its sample, this clonotype was seen many times. The DNA for the CDR3 is TGCAGCGAGAAGCGACAGCCCCGAGGTCTACACACCTTC. It codes for CSEKRQPRGLHTF. The rearrangement joins TRBV29-1 to TRBJ1-2; D is perhaps TRBD1 (5 bases). V was clipped by 7 bases and J by 12 bases, with 24 bases between them. The CDR3 consists of 13 residues. Per germline, CDR1 SQVTM and CDR2 ANQGSEA.

This clonotype showed up many times. The rearrangement joins TRBV20-1 to TRBJ2-5; perhaps TRBD1 as D (6 bases). This CDR3 has 12 amino acids. CDR1 and CDR2 (germline): DFQATT, SNEGSKA (reference sequence). The germline V and J ends were trimmed by 1 base and 5 bases, with 8 bases remaining between them. The CDR3 coding sequence is TGCAGTGCTAGAGTTCAGGGGGAGACCCAGTACTTC. Amino acids: CSARVQGETQYF.

This clonotype has at least ten counts. The rearrangement uses TRBV28 and TRBJ2-7, with 8 bases lining up with TRBD1. Germline V gene lookup returns CDR1 MDHEN and CDR2 SYDVKM. After removal of 6 bases from V and 7 bases from J, the junction contained 8 bases not matched to a gene. This CDR3 comprises 13 residues. For the CDR3, the DNA is TGTGCCAGCAGGGGCAGGGGGCGCGGGGAGCAGTACTTC. Translating gives CASRGRGRGEQYF.

This clonotype was picked up a small number of times. The J gene is TRBJ2-7, the V gene TRBV6-1; 8 positions match TRBD1. The germline gives CDR1 MNHNS, CDR2 SASEGT. V lost 6 bases and J lost 2; bases outside the gene matches: 9. The CDR3 has 15 amino acids. The CDR3 here is CASRGTRTGTYEQYF. The DNA of the CDR3 is TGTGCCAGCAGGGGTACACGGACAGGGACCTACGAGCAGTACTTC.

This clonotype was counted many times. The CDR3 spells CASILQAPRGEAFF. Written as DNA, the CDR3 is TGTGCCAGCATCCTCCAGGCCCCGCGGGGTGAAGCTTTCTTT. The chain links TRBV7-9 to TRBJ1-1, with unresolved D. V lost 7 bases to trimming and J lost 7 bases, with 19 bases between them. CDR3 size: 14 residues. The germline gives CDR1 SEHNR, CDR2 FQNEAQ (reference sequence).